Listed below are T cell receptor beta chains from one sample, sequenced in a study of T cell repertoires in cytomegalovirus infection. One entry per CDR3 protein results from TCRdb running MiXCR on the reads. The table lists 250,000 to 300,000 distinct CDR3 sequences, less than 9.5% of them singletons. What was sequenced was PBMCs. The origin of the receptors is a human donor in good health (CMV status not recorded). Some clones in this sample may be carry-over from other donors' samples. CDR3s include the opening cysteine and the closing phenylalanine or tryptophan.

v_gene,j_gene,CDR3aa
TRBV20-1,TRBJ2-7,CSAREGGEAYEQYF
TRBV19,TRBJ2-5,CASSISGTVETQYF
TRBV12-3/TRBV12-4,TRBJ1-1,CASSLAEGASMLNTEAFF
TRBV15,TRBJ1-6,CATSPGFQALHF
TRBV12-3/TRBV12-4,TRBJ1-6,CASSGGTANSPLHF
TRBV5-8,TRBJ2-3,CASSLGLRHTQYF
TRBV29-1,TRBJ2-3,CSVEDPRGQGSTDTQYF
TRBV7-2,TRBJ2-7,CASSLEGRLAGGIRYEQYF
TRBV7-8,TRBJ1-5,CASSSGHDQPQHF
TRBV5-1,TRBJ2-7,CASSSAGVQNEQYF
TRBV19,TRBJ1-3,CASSPPGQGGGNTIYF
TRBV2,TRBJ2-7,CASSENPRSSYEQYF
TRBV20-1,TRBJ1-1,CSASAPQKNTEAFF
TRBV7-2,TRBJ1-2,CASSLDGPGYTF
TRBV7-6,TRBJ1-1,CASSLARGMNTEAFF
TRBV12-3/TRBV12-4,TRBJ2-3,CASSLGGPSTGVDTQYF
TRBV11-3,TRBJ1-1,CASSLGRWDSMNTEAFF
TRBV5-4,TRBJ2-7,CASSPGPLLETYEQYF
TRBV10-3,TRBJ2-1,CAASKGDRVHEQFF
TRBV7-2,TRBJ2-6,CASSLVPPSDRGRSGANVLTF
TRBV12-3/TRBV12-4,TRBJ1-1,CASTQMGITEAFF
TRBV5-6,TRBJ2-5,CASSLMVVPRSTQYF
TRBV7-2,TRBJ1-4,CASSSSGGGTNEKLFF
TRBV2,TRBJ2-3,CASSGPTSGGYLTQYF
TRBV6-2/TRBV6-3,TRBJ1-2,CASYLGPGQGRSGYTF
TRBV7-2,TRBJ2-5,CASSLGRWETQYF
TRBV5-3,TRBJ2-1,CASSPAASGAREQFF
TRBV7-2,TRBJ1-5,CASSRPDRLDQPQHF
TRBV4-1,TRBJ2-7,CASSQEWVGEQYF
TRBV4-3,TRBJ1-1,CASSQVVSKAEAFF
TRBV7-9,TRBJ2-1,CASSPGLAGGLGEQFF
TRBV28,TRBJ1-2,CASRYPDRPNYGYTF
TRBV12-3/TRBV12-4,TRBJ1-2,CASSQFGTANYGYTF
TRBV20-1,TRBJ1-4,CSARDRAQDRKLFF
TRBV7-2,TRBJ2-7,CASSLGRDFEQYF
TRBV2,TRBJ1-1,CARQGVNTEAFF
TRBV20-1,TRBJ1-1,CSAGSTGDTEAFF
TRBV19,TRBJ2-5,CASSNGQRGTQYF
TRBV5-1,TRBJ2-1,CASSTDRLNEQFF
TRBV19,TRBJ2-5,CASSTPPETQYF
TRBV20-1,TRBJ2-7,CSAPRLAGGLSSDEQYF
TRBV6-2/TRBV6-3,TRBJ1-5,CASTDRGGVGQPQHF